This T cell receptor (beta chain) was sequenced in a study of blood T cells in healthy people across ages. As for the study in general: Per every two T cells, about one barcoded beta molecule was captured by template switching.

This CDR3 region has 14 residues. Trimming left V 5 bases short and J 0 bases short, with 8 bases between. Through a sample-barcoded 5' primer and a J-beta primer mix, a second PCR was run for roughly 6 to 11 cycles. Via MiXCR, TCRdb re-called the 5' RACE reads, giving one row per CDR3 protein. In the table there are around 670,000 distinct CDR3 sequences, under 30% of which are singletons. Each of the donors had 9 to 10 milliliters of peripheral blood drawn into EDTA-treated Vacutainer tubes. Total RNA was extracted at no less than 6 micrograms per sample. This clonotype has ten or more counts. This clonotype originated in a woman aged 80 or over in good health. The sequenced sample was blood. The chain is built from TRBV12-3 or TRBV12-4 and TRBJ2-4; D gene unclear. This chain's CDR3 is CASSPLGAKNIQYF. DNA for the CDR3: TGTGCCAGCAGTCCTTTGGGAGCCAAAAACATTCAGTACTTC.